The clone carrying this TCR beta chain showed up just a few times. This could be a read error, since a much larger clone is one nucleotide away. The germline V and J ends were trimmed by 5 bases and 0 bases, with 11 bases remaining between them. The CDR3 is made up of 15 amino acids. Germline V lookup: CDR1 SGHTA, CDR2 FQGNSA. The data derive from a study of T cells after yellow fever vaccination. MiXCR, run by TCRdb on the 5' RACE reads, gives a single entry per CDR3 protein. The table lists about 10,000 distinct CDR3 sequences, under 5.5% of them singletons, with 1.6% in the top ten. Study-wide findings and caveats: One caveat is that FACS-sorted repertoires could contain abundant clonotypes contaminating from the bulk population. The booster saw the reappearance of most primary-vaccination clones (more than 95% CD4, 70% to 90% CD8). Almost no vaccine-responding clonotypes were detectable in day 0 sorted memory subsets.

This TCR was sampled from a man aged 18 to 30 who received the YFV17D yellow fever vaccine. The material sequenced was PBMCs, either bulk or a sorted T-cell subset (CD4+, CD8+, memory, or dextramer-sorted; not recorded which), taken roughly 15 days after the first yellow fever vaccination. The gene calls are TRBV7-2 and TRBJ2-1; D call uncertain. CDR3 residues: CASSVSWGSYNEQFF. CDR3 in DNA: TGTGCCAGCAGCGTCTCGTGGGGCTCCTACAATGAGCAGTTCTTC.